This section outlines one T cell receptor beta chain sequence together with its context. What this receptor recognizes is not known. No much larger clone is present one base from it, and per-base qualities are unavailable. Relative to germline, V is 1 base shorter and J is 7 bases shorter, with 17 bases between their ends. The germline V gene specifies SGHAT as CDR1 and FQNNGV as CDR2. From its cysteine to its phenylalanine, the CDR3 spans 16 amino acids. Only CDR3 DNA is held: 48 bases, read in frame from base 1. Reading the label with the study, this specimen's time point is: about 28 days (+/-7) after the second vaccine dose. Because spike-specific TCR depth and breadth did not differ between the two schedules, AZD1222 recipients who got a second dose at roughly 4 weeks were pooled with those who got a second dose at roughly 12 weeks. Samples from vaccinated people were obtained from the UK trials COV001 and COV002, which included a single-blind randomized controlled phase 2/3 trial of AZD1222 (ChAdOx1 nCoV-19) in healthy adults. For TCRbeta chain sequencing, PBMC samples from trial participants were taken at day 0 and at day 28 after the second dose.

These data come from a study of T cell responses to AZD1222 COVID-19 vaccine (dated by TCRdb to about 2021). In terms of the full investigation: A total of under 250 trial participants underwent TCR sequencing, of whom 207 had received two doses of AZD1222 and about 25 had received two doses of the MenACWY control vaccine. Trial participants were enrolled by age into subgroups of 18-55, 56-69 and 70-plus years, and around 150, 29 and 61 TCR-sequenced participants, respectively, were included in these subgroups. Study-level results and caveats: Nearly half of unique spike-specific TCRs reportedly recognized epitopes outside regions mutated in the B.1.351 and B.1.1.7 variants. In the small 56-69-year group, the increase in depth fell short of significance, most likely because of low power. Spike-specific TCR breadth and depth rose significantly after two AZD1222 doses compared with day 0 and with MenACWY recipients. Vaccine-associated CD4 TCRs spanned the whole spike protein, with dominant responses in regions 160-218 and 743-854. Only 5 to 7 AZD1222 recipients were SARS-CoV-2 seropositive at baseline, limiting conclusions about previously exposed vaccinees. Participants were mostly white British and included more females than males, and it was suggested by the authors that clonal diversity may have been underestimated. Because no day 14 peak-response samples were available, repertoires were characterized only after the peak T cell response.

The CDR3 regions of human TCRbeta chains were analyzed by immunosequencing. Per the authors' processing: Repertoire TCRs were checked for matches against a reference library of SARS-CoV-2-specific TCRs that had been generated using the MIRA antigen-specificity platform. Breadth meant the fraction of unique TCRs that were SARS-CoV-2-associated, whereas depth meant the fraction of total T cells that were SARS-CoV-2-associated. Using the MIRA data, each spike-specific TCR was mapped to the spike region that the TCR reacts to and placed in a CD4 or CD8 class. Log10-transformed breadth and depth values were compared by one-way ANOVA with Sidak's multiple comparisons tests. TCRdb took this table from immuneACCESS and kept in-frame rearrangements with V and J called. Such tables lack part of the clones; where checked against another copy, unresolved V genes explain under half of the gap, and the rest is unexplained. D and trimming come from the DNA, and the V and J calls and clone size come from that table. The sample records around 100,000 clones, around 84% of which are singletons. The top ten clones comprise 4.5% of the sample.

The sequence was collected from an adult who received the AZD1222 COVID-19 vaccine. Here the sequenced sample was peripheral blood, taken 28 days after the second AZD1222 dose. The chain couples TRBV11-2 to TRBJ2-1, and possibly TRBD2, on 6 matching bases. The nucleotide sequence is TGTGCCAGCAGCTTAGTGGGGGGAGCAGGTAGGAATGAGCAGTTCTTC. Its protein is CASSLVGGAGRNEQFF.